The 26 T cell receptor beta chains below were found in one sample sequenced in a study of T cell responses to AZD1222 COVID-19 vaccine. Sequencing used immunoSEQ multiplex PCR; TCRdb keeps in-frame clones, though not all of them. Altogether some 150,000 clones are present, 80% to 95% being singletons, with the ten largest covering roughly 3.4%. Source: peripheral blood, taken 28 days after the second AZD1222 dose. The receptors derive from an adult who received the AZD1222 COVID-19 vaccine.

J is TRBJ1-5 and V is TRBV19, with 7 positions matching TRBD1. CDR1 and CDR2 (germline): LNHDA, SQIVND (reference sequence). This CDR3 is built from 14 residues. Trimming at V came to 2 bases and at J to 5 bases, leaving 3 bases not matched to a gene. Written as DNA, the CDR3 is TGTGCCAGTAGTATATTTACAGGGGATCAGCCCCAGCATTTT. Protein: CASSIFTGDQPQHF.

The V and J genes are TRBV21-1 and TRBJ2-7. TRBV21-1 is deemed a pseudogene. The CDR3 loop spans 16 amino acids. CDR3 nucleotides: TGTGCCAGCAGCAAAACCCATAACAGAGGGGTCTACGAGCAGTACTTC. It translates to CASSKTHNRGVYEQYF.

The chain links TRBV5-1 to TRBJ1-5; 8 bases match TRBD1. J lost 5 bases, V lost 0 bases, and 4 bases had no gene match. Germline V gene data show CDR1 as SGHRS and CDR2 as YFSETQ. The CDR3 is made up of 15 amino acids. CDR3 region: CASSLGAGGDQPQHF. CDR3 in DNA: TGCGCCAGCAGCTTGGGGGCAGGGGGCGATCAGCCCCAGCATTTT.

The genes are TRBV7-9 and TRBJ2-2, with D tentatively TRBD1 (5 bases). The CDR3 totals 14 residues. Germline V gene lookup returns CDR1 SEHNR and CDR2 FQNEAQ (reference sequence). The ends were cut back, 6 bases at V and 2 bases at J, with 10 bases in the middle. CDR3 sequence: CASSQTVNTGELFF. The CDR3 DNA is TGTGCCAGCAGTCAGACAGTTAACACCGGGGAGCTGTTTTTT.

The genes are TRBV29-1 and TRBJ2-7; perhaps TRBD2 as D (6 bases). V lost 7 bases and J lost 0, with 16 bases in between. Germline lookup yields CDR1 SQVTM and CDR2 ANQGSEA. This CDR3 comprises 14 residues. CDR3 DNA sequence: TGCAGCGCAAAAAGGGGACTCAGCTCCTACGAGCAGTACTTC. Its translation: CSAKRGLSSYEQYF.

The V and J genes are TRBV24-1 and TRBJ1-1, with D possibly TRBD1 on 5 matching bases. CDR1 KGHDR and CDR2 SFDVKD come from the germline V gene. Trimming pared 7 bases from V and 1 base from J, leaving 12 bases between. The length of the CDR3 is 14 residues. DNA of the CDR3: TGTGCCACCAGGGCCGGGACGGGGAACACTGAAGCTTTCTTT. Its translation: CATRAGTGNTEAFF.

The chain employs TRBV2 and TRBJ2-1; 8 bases align to TRBD2. V trimming: 2 bases; J trimming: 2 bases; junction bases outside the gene matches: 5. This CDR3 is built from 16 residues. Germline V gene lookup returns CDR1 SNHLY and CDR2 FYNNEI. CDR3 DNA sequence: TGTGCCAGCAGTGAACTGTCGGGAGGGCCCTACAATGAGCAGTTCTTC. It codes for CASSELSGGPYNEQFF.

The chain recombines TRBV18 with TRBJ1-1; 7 nucleotides align to TRBD1. Germline CDR1 and CDR2: KGHSH and LQKENI. This CDR3 is built from 13 residues. J gave up 5 bases and V 4 bases, and 4 bases lay outside the gene matches. The CDR3 loop is CASSQQGSTEAFF. In DNA form, the CDR3 reads TGTGCCAGCTCACAACAGGGGTCGACTGAAGCTTTCTTT.

The rearrangement links TRBV10-2 to TRBJ1-1; D is perhaps TRBD1 (5 bases). The CDR3 is 15 amino acids. Trimming cost V 11 bases and J 2 bases, with 21 bases left between them. Germline lookup yields CDR1 WSHSY and CDR2 SAAADI. The CDR3 nucleotides read TGCGCCGCTAAGACGGGACTCCGAGGCAACACTGAAGCTTTCTTT. Translating it yields CAAKTGLRGNTEAFF.

The V call is TRBV6-5, the J call TRBJ1-2; 9 bases agree with TRBD1. Per the germline V gene, CDR1 is MNHEY and CDR2 is SVGAGI. There are 14 residues in the CDR3. After removal of 6 bases from V and 1 base from J, the junction contained 3 bases not matched to a gene. CDR3 amino acids: CASRGQGNNYGYTF. The CDR3, as DNA: TGTGCCAGCAGGGGACAGGGAAATAACTATGGCTACACCTTC.

V is TRBV6-1 and J is TRBJ1-1; TRBD1 is a possible D gene (5 bases). In germline, CDR1 is MNHNS, CDR2 SASEGT. This CDR3 has 14 residues. The ends were cut back, 3 bases at V and 10 bases at J, with 18 bases in the middle. The CDR3 reads CASSDGGGEVRAFF. In nucleotides, the CDR3 is TGTGCCAGCAGTGATGGGGGAGGCGAAGTGAGAGCTTTCTTT.

This sequence joins TRBV5-1 and TRBJ2-5; 8 bases are shared with TRBD1. J lost 3 bases, V lost 3 bases, and 1 base had no gene match. Germline CDR1 and CDR2: SGHRS and YFSETQ. The CDR3 totals 13 residues. For the CDR3, the DNA is TGCGCCAGCAGCTGGACAGGGAAAGAGACCCAGTACTTC. Translating gives CASSWTGKETQYF.

V and J are TRBV7-9 and TRBJ2-7; TRBD2 is a possible D gene (6 bases). Trimming pared 5 bases from V and 1 base from J, leaving 18 bases between. This CDR3 has 16 amino acids. CDR1 and CDR2 (germline): SEHNR, FQNEAQ (reference sequence). CDR3: CASSPSWTTGSYEQYF. The DNA of the CDR3 is TGTGCCAGCAGCCCTTCCTGGACTACTGGTTCCTACGAGCAGTACTTC.

V and J are TRBV5-6 and TRBJ2-3, with a weak D call TRBD1 (5 bases). V was trimmed by 4 bases and J by 0 bases, leaving 15 bases between them. This CDR3 has 16 amino acids. CDR1 SGHDT and CDR2 YYEEEE come from the germline V gene. The CDR3 region is CASSGARERSTDTQYF. CDR3 sequence (DNA): TGTGCCAGCAGCGGGGCGCGCGAGCGTAGCACAGATACGCAGTATTTT.

The chain couples TRBV4-1 to TRBJ1-3; D might be TRBD1 (6 bases). From germline, CDR1 is MGHRA and CDR2 YSYEKL. V was clipped by 8 bases and J by 0 bases, with 20 bases between them. The CDR3 runs to 17 residues. This CDR3 is CASRTVTGPNSGNTIYF. The CDR3 DNA is TGCGCCAGCCGGACGGTGACAGGACCAAACTCTGGAAACACCATATATTTT.

This clone was seen once. CDR3 coding DNA: TGTGCCAGCAGCGTTCCGGGACAGGGGATAGAGACCCAGTACTTC. It yields the protein CASSVPGQGIETQYF. This chain uses TRBV7-9 with TRBJ2-5, with TRBD1 matching 10 bases. V lost 5 bases, J lost 4 bases, and 7 bases stayed unmatched. The V gene's germline CDR1 is SEHNR and CDR2 FQNEAQ (reference sequence). The CDR3 extends over 15 amino acids. The full variable domain, rest sourced from reference TRBV7-9 and TRBJ2-5, is DTGVSQNPRHKITKRGQNVTFRCDPISEHNRLYWYRQTLGQGPEFLTYFQNEAQLEKSRLLSDRFSAERPKGSFSTLEIQRTEQGDSAMYLCASSVPGQGIETQYFGPGTRLLVL.

The chain recombines TRBV3-1 (or the pseudogene TRBV3-2) with TRBJ2-2; TRBD1 or TRBD2 may be the D gene (6 bases each). This CDR3 is built from 15 residues. Germline V lookup: CDR1 LGHDT, CDR2 YNNKEL (reference sequence). The V end lost 2 bases, the J end lost 6 bases, and 13 bases lay between the germline ends. CDR3 loop: CASSQSPGAPGELFF. The DNA for the CDR3 is TGTGCCAGCAGCCAATCCCCGGGGGCCCCCGGGGAGCTGTTTTTT.

This clone came up a few times. The chain links TRBV4-1 to TRBJ2-7; either TRBD1 or TRBD2 may supply D (5 bases each). This CDR3 has 15 residues. The V gene's germline CDR1 is MGHRA and CDR2 YSYEKL. V lost 0 bases, J lost 6 bases, and 15 bases lay in between. Here the CDR3 DNA reads TGCGCCAGCAGCCAAGATTCGGGGCGGCCTAGCGAGCAGTACTTC. Its protein product is CASSQDSGRPSEQYF.

The genes are TRBV6-2 or TRBV6-3 and TRBJ1-2, with D possibly matching TRBD1 (6 bases). The CDR3 runs to 16 residues. Trimming cost V 6 bases and J 7 bases, with 24 bases left between them. Germline values: CDR1 MNHEY, CDR2 SVGEGT. The CDR3 bases are TGTGCCAGCAGCCCTTACAAGGGGGGCTGGACCGGTGGCTACACCTTC. Protein product: CASSPYKGGWTGGYTF.

This chain connects TRBV27 to TRBJ2-7, with TRBD2 matching over 9 bases. With 6 bases clipped from V and 0 bases from J, the junction kept 6 bases outside the gene matches. This CDR3 region has 15 residues. CDR1 and CDR2 from the germline V gene are MNHEY and SMNVEV (reference sequence). The CDR3 here is CASRPIAGASYEQYF. CDR3 in DNA: TGTGCCAGCAGACCCATAGCGGGAGCCTCCTACGAGCAGTACTTC.

In this sample, this clone turned up once. The V gene is TRBV5-1, the J gene TRBJ2-2; 9 bases agree with TRBD2. The CDR3 is made up of 15 amino acids. V gave up 6 bases and J gave up 7 bases; unmatched junction bases: 10. The germline V gene has CDR1 SGHRS and CDR2 YFSETQ. CDR3 sequence reads: CASMTSGRFGGELFF. In nucleotides, the CDR3 is TGCGCCAGCATGACCAGCGGGAGGTTTGGCGGGGAGCTGTTTTTT.

The CDR3 loop is CASSKALHRGQGASGELFF. The DNA of the CDR3 is TGTGCCAGCAGCAAAGCGCTTCACCGGGGACAGGGGGCTTCCGGGGAGCTGTTTTTT. V usage is TRBV21-1 and J usage is TRBJ2-2; whether TRBD1, the table's D call, matches the DNA was not checked. TRBV21-1 counts as a pseudogene. The CDR3 loop spans 19 amino acids.

The J gene is TRBJ2-1, the V gene TRBV9, with 10 nucleotides matching TRBD2. The germline CDR1 and CDR2 sequences are SGDLS and YYNGEE. V lost 3 bases and J lost 5; bases outside the gene matches: 11. The CDR3 length is 17 residues. The CDR3 DNA reads TGTGCCAGCAGCGGACTATACACTAGCGGGATAAACAATGAGCAGTTCTTC. The encoded protein is CASSGLYTSGINNEQFF.

The chain is built from TRBV5-8 and TRBJ1-5, with a tentative D call TRBD1 (6 bases). Germline V CDR1 and CDR2: SGHTS, YDEGEE. This CDR3 is built from 15 residues. V shed 5 bases and J shed 4 bases, with 16 bases lying between them. The CDR3 DNA follows: TGTGCCAGCAGAGTACAGGGCGGTGGGAATCAGCCCCAGCATTTT. Its protein is CASRVQGGGNQPQHF.

The chain employs TRBV14 and TRBJ1-1; unclear D gene. The CDR3 has 16 amino acids. Trimming cost V 0 bases and J 0 bases, with 11 bases left between them. Germline lookup yields CDR1 SGHDN and CDR2 FVKESK. The chain's CDR3 is CASSQDLGRMNTEAFF. CDR3 DNA: TGTGCCAGCAGCCAAGACTTGGGCAGAATGAACACTGAAGCTTTCTTT.

This clone was detected once. The chain uses TRBV6-5 and TRBJ2-1; TRBD2 matches at 12 bases. The germline gives CDR1 MNHEY, CDR2 SVGAGI. The CDR3 runs 14 residues. The J segment lost 7 bases and the V segment lost 6 bases, leaving 4 bases of the junction unmatched. In nucleotides, the CDR3 is TGTGCCAGCAGGACTAGCGGGAGATTAAATGAGCAGTTCTTC. As protein: CASRTSGRLNEQFF.